Below, 5 T cell receptor beta chains from the same sample are listed, as sequenced in a study of T cell repertoires in cytomegalovirus infection. MiXCR, run by TCRdb on the reads, gives a single entry per CDR3 protein. The sample includes around 300,000 distinct CDR3 sequences, 9.5% of them seen just once. The specimen sequenced was PBMCs. The receptors here all came from a human donor in good health (CMV status not recorded). Some clones in this sample may be carry-over from other donors' samples.

This clonotype showed up many times. This sequence joins TRBV7-2 and TRBJ2-3; D gene ambiguous. CDR3 length: 19 residues. Germline CDR1 reads SGHTA; CDR2 reads FQGNSA. V was pared by 5 bases and J by 1 base, with 25 bases between. CDR3 residues: CASSPRGGVFSQGTDTQYF. In DNA, the CDR3 is TGTGCCAGCAGCCCCCGAGGTGGAGTATTCTCTCAGGGCACAGATACGCAGTATTTT.

The chain has TRBV19 and TRBJ2-3; no clear D. The CDR3 spans 13 residues. Germline V gene lookup returns CDR1 LNHDA and CDR2 SQIVND (reference sequence). Trimming left V 2 bases short and J 2 bases short, with 5 bases between. The CDR3 protein is CASSILVTDTQYF. CDR3 nucleotide sequence: TGTGCCAGTAGTATATTAGTCACAGATACGCAGTATTTT.

At least ten counts were recorded for this clonotype. The chain recombines TRBV4-3 with TRBJ1-1; D perhaps matches TRBD1 (5 bases). The germline V gene has CDR1 LGHNA and CDR2 YSLEER. The CDR3 loop spans 18 amino acids. V lost 5 bases, J lost 0 bases, and 22 bases lay in between. The CDR3 loop is CASSKGEVGSRMNTEAFF. The CDR3 nucleotides read TGCGCCAGCAGCAAAGGGGAGGTGGGCAGCAGGATGAACACTGAAGCTTTCTTT.

At least ten counts were recorded for this clonotype. This rearrangement joins TRBV7-2 to TRBJ1-4; possibly TRBD1 for D (6 bases). This CDR3 has 15 residues. V dropped 2 bases and J dropped 5 bases, with 12 bases sitting between them. Germline lookup yields CDR1 SGHTA and CDR2 FQGNSA. The CDR3 loop reads CASSLLPGVNEKLFF. The CDR3, as DNA: TGTGCCAGCAGCTTATTGCCAGGGGTAAATGAAAAACTGTTTTTT.

This clonotype was recorded at least ten times. The V gene is TRBV6-6, the J gene TRBJ1-1, with 9 bases lining up with TRBD1. CDR1 and CDR2 from the germline V gene are MNHNY and SVGAGI (reference sequence). After removal of 5 bases from V and 3 bases from J, the junction contained 7 bases not matched to a gene. The CDR3 runs 15 residues. The CDR3 nucleotides read TGTGCCAGCAGTATCCCGAGGACAGGGGACACTGAAGCTTTCTTT. Protein product: CASSIPRTGDTEAFF.